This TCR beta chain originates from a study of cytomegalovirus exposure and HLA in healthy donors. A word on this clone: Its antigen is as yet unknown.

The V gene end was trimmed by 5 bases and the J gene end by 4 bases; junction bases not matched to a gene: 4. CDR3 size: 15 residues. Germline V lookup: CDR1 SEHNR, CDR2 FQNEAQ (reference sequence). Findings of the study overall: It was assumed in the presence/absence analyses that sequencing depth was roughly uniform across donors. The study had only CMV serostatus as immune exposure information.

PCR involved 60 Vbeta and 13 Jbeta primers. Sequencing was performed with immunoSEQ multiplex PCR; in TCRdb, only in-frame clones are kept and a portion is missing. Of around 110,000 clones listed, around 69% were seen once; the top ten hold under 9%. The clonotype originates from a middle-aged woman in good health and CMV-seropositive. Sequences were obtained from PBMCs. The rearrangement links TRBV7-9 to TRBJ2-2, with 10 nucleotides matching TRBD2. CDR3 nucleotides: TGTGCCAGCAGCGGAGCGGGAGGGCGCACCGGGGAGCTGTTTTTT. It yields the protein CASSGAGGRTGELFF.